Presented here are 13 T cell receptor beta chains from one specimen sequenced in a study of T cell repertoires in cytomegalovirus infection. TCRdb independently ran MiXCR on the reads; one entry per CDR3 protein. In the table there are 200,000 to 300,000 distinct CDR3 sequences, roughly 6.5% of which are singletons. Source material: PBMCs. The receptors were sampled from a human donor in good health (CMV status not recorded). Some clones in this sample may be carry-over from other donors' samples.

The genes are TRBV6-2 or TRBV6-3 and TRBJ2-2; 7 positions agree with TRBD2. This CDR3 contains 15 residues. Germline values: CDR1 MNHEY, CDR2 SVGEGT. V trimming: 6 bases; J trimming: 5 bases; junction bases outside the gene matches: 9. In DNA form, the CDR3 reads TGTGCCAGCAGATCAGCGGGGCCGAGAACCGGGGAGCTGTTTTTT. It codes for CASRSAGPRTGELFF.

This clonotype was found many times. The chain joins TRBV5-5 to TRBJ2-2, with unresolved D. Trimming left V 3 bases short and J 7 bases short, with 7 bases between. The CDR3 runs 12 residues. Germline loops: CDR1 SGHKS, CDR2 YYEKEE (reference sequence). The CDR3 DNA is TGTGCCAGCAGCTCGCATGGCGGGGAGCTGTTTTTT. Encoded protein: CASSSHGGELFF.

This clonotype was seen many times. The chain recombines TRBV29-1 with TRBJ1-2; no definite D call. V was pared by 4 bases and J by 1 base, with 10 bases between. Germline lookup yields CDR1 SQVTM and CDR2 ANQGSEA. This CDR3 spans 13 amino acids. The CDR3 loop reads CSVGFGSNYGYTF. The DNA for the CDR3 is TGCAGCGTTGGGTTCGGCAGTAACTATGGCTACACCTTC.

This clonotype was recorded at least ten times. The CDR3 protein is CASSAKGQVGSGELFF. CDR3 DNA: TGTGCCAGCAGCGCAAAAGGACAGGTTGGATCCGGGGAGCTGTTTTTT. The genes are TRBV9 and TRBJ2-2, with 7 positions matching TRBD1. Germline CDR1 reads SGDLS; CDR2 reads YYNGEE. Trimming cost V 3 bases and J 6 bases; bases outside gene matches: 11. This CDR3 contains 16 residues.

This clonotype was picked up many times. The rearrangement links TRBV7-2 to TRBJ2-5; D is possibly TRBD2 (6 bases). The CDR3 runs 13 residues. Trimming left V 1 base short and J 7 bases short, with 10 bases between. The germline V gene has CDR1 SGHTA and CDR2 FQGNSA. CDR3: CASSLEGTGTQYF. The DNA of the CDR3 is TGTGCCAGCAGCTTAGAGGGGACTGGGACCCAGTACTTC.

The CDR3 sequence is CASSTQDSDRNGYTF. CDR3 in DNA: TGCGCCAGCAGCACCCAGGACAGCGATAGGAATGGCTACACCTTC. J is TRBJ1-2 and V is TRBV5-1, with D possibly being TRBD1 (6 bases). V was shortened by 4 bases and J by 6 bases, with 19 bases between the two germline ends. The germline V gene encodes CDR1 SGHRS and CDR2 YFSETQ. This CDR3 has 15 amino acids.

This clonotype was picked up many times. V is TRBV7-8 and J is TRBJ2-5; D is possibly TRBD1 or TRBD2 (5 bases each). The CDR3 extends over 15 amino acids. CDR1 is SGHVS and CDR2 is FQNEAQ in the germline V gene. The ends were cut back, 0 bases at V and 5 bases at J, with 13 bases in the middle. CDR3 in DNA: TGTGCCAGCAGCTTAGCGCCCGGGGCCGGGGAGACCCAGTACTTC. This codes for CASSLAPGAGETQYF.

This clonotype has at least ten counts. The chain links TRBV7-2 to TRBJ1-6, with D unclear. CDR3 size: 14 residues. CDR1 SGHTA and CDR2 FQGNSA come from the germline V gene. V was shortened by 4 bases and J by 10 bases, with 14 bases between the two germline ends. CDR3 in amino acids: CASSSQARESPLHF. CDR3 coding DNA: TGTGCCAGCAGCTCCCAAGCGCGAGAGTCACCCCTCCACTTT.

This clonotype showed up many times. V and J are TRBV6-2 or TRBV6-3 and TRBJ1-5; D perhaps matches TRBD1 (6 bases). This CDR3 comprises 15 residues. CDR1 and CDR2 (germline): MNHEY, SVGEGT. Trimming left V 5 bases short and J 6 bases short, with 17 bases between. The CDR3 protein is CASSEQGLAFQPQHF. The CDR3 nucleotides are TGTGCCAGCAGTGAACAGGGATTGGCCTTTCAGCCCCAGCATTTT.

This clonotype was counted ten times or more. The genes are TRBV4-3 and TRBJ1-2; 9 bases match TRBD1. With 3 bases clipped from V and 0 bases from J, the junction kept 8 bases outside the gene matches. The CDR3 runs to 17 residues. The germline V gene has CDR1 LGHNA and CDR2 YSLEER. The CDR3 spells CASSHNEGQGANYGYTF. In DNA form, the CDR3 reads TGCGCCAGCAGCCATAACGAGGGACAGGGCGCTAACTATGGCTACACCTTC.

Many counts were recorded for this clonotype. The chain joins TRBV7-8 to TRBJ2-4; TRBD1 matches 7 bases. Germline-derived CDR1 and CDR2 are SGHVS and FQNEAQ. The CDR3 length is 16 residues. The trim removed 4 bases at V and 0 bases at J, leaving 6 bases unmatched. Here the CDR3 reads CASSSGDSLAKNIQYF. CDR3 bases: TGTGCCAGCAGCTCTGGGGACAGCCTAGCCAAAAACATTCAGTACTTC.

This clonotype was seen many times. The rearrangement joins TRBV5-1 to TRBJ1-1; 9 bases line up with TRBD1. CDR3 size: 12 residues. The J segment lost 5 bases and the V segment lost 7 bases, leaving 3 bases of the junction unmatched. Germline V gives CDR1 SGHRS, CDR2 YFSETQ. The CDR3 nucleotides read TGCGCCAGCCGGACAGGGGAAACTGAAGCTTTCTTT. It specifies CASRTGETEAFF.

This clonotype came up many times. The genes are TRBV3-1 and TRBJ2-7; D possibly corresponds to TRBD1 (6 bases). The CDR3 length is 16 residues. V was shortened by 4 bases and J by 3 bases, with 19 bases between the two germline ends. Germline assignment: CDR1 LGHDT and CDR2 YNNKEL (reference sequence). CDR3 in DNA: TGTGCCAGCAGCCTTTCCGGAGCAGGGGCGGGCTACGAGCAGTACTTC. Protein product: CASSLSGAGAGYEQYF.